What follows are 7 T cell receptor beta chains derived from one specimen sequenced in a study of OX40 agonist ivuxolimab in advanced cancers. Libraries were constructed by the immunoSEQ multiplex PCR assay. TCRdb retrieved this table from immuneACCESS and kept in-frame rearrangements only. Not all clones are present; in checked studies, unresolved V genes account for under half, and no reason is known for the remainder. This sample lists around 92,000 clones; roughly 94% were detected once. Around 0.17% of the sample is in the top ten clones. Here the sequenced sample was CD4+ or CD8+ T cells sorted from blood, taken in a trial of the OX40 agonist ivuxolimab. Source of these receptors: an adult with an advanced solid tumor such as melanoma, head and neck, liver or kidney cancer.

The chain is built from TRBV11-2 and TRBJ1-2; D may be TRBD1 (5 bases). CDR1 SGHAT and CDR2 FQNNGV come from the germline V gene. The CDR3 has 16 residues. V lost 2 bases and J lost 8, with 21 bases in between. The CDR3 loop is CASSLNSGGISGGYTF. The CDR3 bases are TGTGCCAGCAGCTTAAATTCGGGGGGTATTTCGGGAGGCTACACCTTC. Filled out from reference TRBV11-2 and TRBJ1-2, the complete variable domain reads EAGVAQSPRYKIIEKRQSVAFWCNPISGHATLYWYQQILGQGPKLLIQFQNNGVVDDSQLPKDRFSAERLKGVDSTLKIQPAKLEDSAVYLCASSLNSGGISGGYTFGSGTRLTVV.

The chain uses TRBV7-2 and TRBJ2-4; 8 bases are shared with TRBD2. From germline, CDR1 is SGHTA and CDR2 FQGNSA. V dropped 3 bases and J dropped 9; count of bases not matched to a gene: 10. This CDR3 has 15 residues. DNA of the CDR3: TGTGCCAGCAGCTTTTCGTCCAGCGGGAGTCTCATTCAGTACTTC. Its translation: CASSFSSSGSLIQYF.

The chain uses TRBV10-3 and TRBJ1-2; tentative D call: TRBD1 (6 bases). This CDR3 is built from 15 residues. Germline V lookup: CDR1 ENHRY, CDR2 SYGVKD. V lost 7 bases and J lost 4, with 19 bases in between. The CDR3 DNA follows: TGTGCCATCACCTACGAGCCGACAGGAGGCTATGGCTACACCTTC. Encoded protein: CAITYEPTGGYGYTF.

J is TRBJ2-3 and V is TRBV4-2, with D possibly TRBD1 on 7 matching bases. The V end was cut by 4 bases, the J end by 3 bases, with 17 bases between. Germline V lookup: CDR1 LGHNA, CDR2 YNFKEQ. The CDR3 sequence is 16 residues long. The CDR3 loop reads CASSLRGARGTDTQYF. The DNA for the CDR3 is TGTGCCAGCAGCCTCAGGGGGGCCAGGGGGACAGATACGCAGTATTTT.

The chain is built from TRBV30 and TRBJ2-2, with D unclear. CDR1 GTSNPN and CDR2 SVGIG come from the germline V gene (reference sequence). Trimming shortened V by 0 bases and J by 5 bases, and 7 bases separated the two germline ends. The CDR3 contains 13 residues. CDR3 sequence (DNA): TGTGCCTGGAGTGTGTCCCGGACCGGGGAGCTGTTTTTT. The encoded protein is CAWSVSRTGELFF.

Concerning this clone itself: The germline gene is not matched at one end of the junction; a read error may be the cause. The chain links TRBV5-4 to TRBJ2-4; 7 bases map to TRBD1. The CDR3 sequence is 16 residues long. Germline CDR1 reads SGHNT; CDR2 reads YYREEE (reference sequence). The CDR3 coding sequence is TGCGCCAGCAGCCAAGATCATGCGACAGGGAAAAACATTCAGTACTTC. It is translated as CASSQDHATGKNIQYF.

The chain combines TRBV6-6 with TRBJ2-3; no clear D gene. Trimming took 0 bases from V and 4 from J, leaving 11 bases between them. The CDR3 sequence is 15 residues long. Germline CDR1 reads MNHNY; CDR2 reads SVGAGI (reference sequence). CDR3 sequence reads: CASSYSPQSADTQYF. In nucleotides, the CDR3 is TGTGCCAGCAGTTACTCGCCCCAATCGGCAGATACGCAGTATTTT.